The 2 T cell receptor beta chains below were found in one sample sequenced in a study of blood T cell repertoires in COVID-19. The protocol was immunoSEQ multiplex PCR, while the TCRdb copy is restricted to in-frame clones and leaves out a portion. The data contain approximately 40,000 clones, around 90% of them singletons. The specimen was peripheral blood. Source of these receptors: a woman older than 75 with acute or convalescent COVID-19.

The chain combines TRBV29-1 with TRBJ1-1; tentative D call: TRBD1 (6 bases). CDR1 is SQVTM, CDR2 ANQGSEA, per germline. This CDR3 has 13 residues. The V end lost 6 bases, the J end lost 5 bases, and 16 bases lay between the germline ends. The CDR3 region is CSVLTGFGTEAFF. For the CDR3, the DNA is TGCAGCGTCCTCACAGGGTTTGGAACTGAAGCTTTCTTT.

CDR3 nucleotides: TGTGCCAGCAGCACCCGGACAGAAAAAAACTATGGCTACACCTTC. Its protein is CASSTRTEKNYGYTF. The rearrangement joins TRBV7-2 to TRBJ1-2; a weak D match, TRBD1 (6 bases). The CDR3 covers 15 residues. The germline V gene has CDR1 SGHTA and CDR2 FQGNSA. Trimming left V 5 bases short and J 2 bases short, with 15 bases between.